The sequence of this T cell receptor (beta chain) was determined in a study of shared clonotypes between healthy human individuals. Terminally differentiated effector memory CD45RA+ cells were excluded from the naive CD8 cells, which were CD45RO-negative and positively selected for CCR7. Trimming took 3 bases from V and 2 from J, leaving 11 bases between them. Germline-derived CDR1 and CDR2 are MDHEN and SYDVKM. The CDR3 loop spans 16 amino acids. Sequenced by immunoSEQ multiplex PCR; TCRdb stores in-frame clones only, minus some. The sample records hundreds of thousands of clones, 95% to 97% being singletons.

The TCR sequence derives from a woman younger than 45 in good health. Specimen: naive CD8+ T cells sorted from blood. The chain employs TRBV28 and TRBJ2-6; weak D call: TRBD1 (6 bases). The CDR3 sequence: CASSLTGVAGANVLTF. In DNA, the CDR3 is TGTGCCAGCAGTTTGACAGGCGTGGCTGGGGCCAACGTCCTGACTTTC.